Below are 14 T cell receptor beta chains sequenced from a single sample in a study of blood T cell repertoires in COVID-19. TCRdb's table, derived via immunoSEQ multiplex PCR, lists solely in-frame clones and lacks some. The sample lists about 180,000 clones; about 75% were seen once. Input material: peripheral blood. These receptors were collected from a woman in her 70s with acute or convalescent COVID-19.

The V gene is TRBV5-4, the J gene TRBJ2-7; 13 bases align to TRBD2. Trimming cost V 4 bases and J 6 bases; bases outside gene matches: 7. The CDR3 is 15 residues long. Germline values: CDR1 SGHNT, CDR2 YYREEE (reference sequence). CDR3 DNA sequence: TGTGCCAGCAGCCCGGGACTAGCGGGACCGGGCGAGCAGTACTTC. Amino acids: CASSPGLAGPGEQYF.

V gene TRBV19 combines with J gene TRBJ1-1; D not resolved. The CDR3 loop spans 14 amino acids. V gave up 5 bases and J gave up 5 bases, with 15 bases separating them. Germline CDR1 is LNHDA and CDR2 is SQIVND (reference sequence). CDR3 nucleotides: TGTGCCAGTAGTCCCTTAGCTGGTGGGACTGAAGCTTTCTTT. Protein sequence: CASSPLAGGTEAFF. Filled out from reference TRBV19 and TRBJ1-1, the complete variable domain reads DGGITQSPKYLFRKEGQNVTLSCEQNLNHDAMYWYRQDPGQGLRLIYYSQIVNDFQKGDIAEGYSVSREKKESFPLTVTSAQKNPTAFYLCASSPLAGGTEAFFGQGTRLTVV.

This chain uses TRBV5-4 with TRBJ2-5; weak D call: TRBD2 (5 bases). CDR3 length: 14 residues. Trimming shortened V by 4 bases and J by 1 base, and 11 bases separated the two germline ends. Germline lookup yields CDR1 SGHNT and CDR2 YYREEE (reference sequence). CDR3 bases: TGTGCCAGCAGCCAAGGACTGGGCCAAGAGACCCAGTACTTC. This translates into CASSQGLGQETQYF.

Regarding this clone: The junction does not match germline at one end; this may be a read error. The V gene is TRBV9, the J gene TRBJ1-4; 9 bases line up with TRBD1. CDR3 length: 15 amino acids. The germline V gene has CDR1 SGDLS and CDR2 YYNGEE. This CDR3 is CASSDPGQGVEKLFF. CDR3 in DNA: TGCGCCAGCAGCGATCCGGGACAGGGAGTGGAAAAACTGTTTTTT.

This clone was recorded a few times. The chain is built from TRBV7-3 and TRBJ2-1; 9 positions agree with TRBD2. Germline V CDR1 and CDR2: SGHTA, FQGTGA. This CDR3 comprises 15 residues. J was trimmed by 10 bases and V by 5 bases; bases with no gene match: 12. CDR3 sequence (DNA): TGTGCCAGCAGCCTTAGCGGGAGATCCCCCCGCGAGCAGTTCTTC. Translating it yields CASSLSGRSPREQFF.

The genes are TRBV18 and TRBJ1-1; the match to TRBD1 covers 8 bases. Germline CDR1 is KGHSH and CDR2 is LQKENI. V dropped 4 bases and J dropped 0; count of bases not matched to a gene: 7. The CDR3 covers 16 residues. The CDR3 coding sequence is TGTGCCAGCTCACGAGACAGGGGTCAAATGAACACTGAAGCTTTCTTT. It translates to CASSRDRGQMNTEAFF.

Here the CDR3 reads CASPREGNTEAFF. In DNA, the CDR3 is TGTGCCAGCCCGCGGGAAGGGAACACTGAAGCTTTCTTT. This sequence joins TRBV2 and TRBJ1-1, with D uncertain. Between the trimmed V and J ends, which lost 8 bases and 1 base, there was a span of 11 bases. CDR1 SNHLY and CDR2 FYNNEI come from the germline V gene. This CDR3 is built from 13 residues.

Comment on this clone: Other DNA sequences in the sample encode the same CDR3. The CDR3 DNA reads as TGTGCCAGCAGTGAACAGGGGGCTGGAAACACCATATATTTT. Protein sequence: CASSEQGAGNTIYF. The chain combines TRBV2 with TRBJ1-3, with TRBD1 matching 7 bases. CDR3 size: 14 residues. Germline CDR1 and CDR2: SNHLY and FYNNEI. V lost 2 bases, J lost 2 bases, and 0 bases stayed unmatched. Full variable domain (remainder filled in from reference TRBV2 and TRBJ1-3): EPEVTQTPSHQVTQMGQEVILRCVPISNHLYFYWYRQILGQKVEFLVSFYNNEISEKSEIFDDQFSVERPDGSNFTLKIRSTKLEDSAMYFCASSEQGAGNTIYFGEGSWLTVV.

V is TRBV5-1 and J is TRBJ2-7; TRBD2 matches at 7 bases. Germline V CDR1 and CDR2: SGHRS, YFSETQ. The V segment lost 4 bases and the J segment 1 base; nucleotides outside the gene matches: 11. This CDR3 has 16 residues. CDR3 loop: CASSRLTGTTSYEQYF. CDR3 coding DNA: TGCGCCAGCAGCAGATTAACCGGGACTACATCCTACGAGCAGTACTTC.

V usage is TRBV5-1 and J usage is TRBJ1-1, with a tentative D call TRBD1 (5 bases). The CDR3 covers 15 residues. Trimming removed 0 bases from V and 2 bases from J, with 11 bases in between. Germline CDR1 is SGHRS and CDR2 is YFSETQ. The CDR3 region has the DNA TGCGCCAGCAGCTTGGGAGACAGCACAAACACTGAAGCTTTCTTT. Translation gives CASSLGDSTNTEAFF. Combining the CDR3 with reference TRBV5-1 and TRBJ1-1 gives the whole variable domain KAGVTQTPRYLIKTRGQQVTLSCSPISGHRSVSWYQQTPGQGLQFLFEYFSETQRNKGNFPGRFSGRQFSNSRSEMNVSTLELGDSALYLCASSLGDSTNTEAFFGQGTRLTVV.

This clone came up many times. The J gene is TRBJ1-1, the V gene TRBV19; TRBD1 agrees at 12 bases. The trim removed 5 bases at V and 0 bases at J, leaving 10 bases unmatched. Germline values: CDR1 LNHDA, CDR2 SQIVND (reference sequence). The CDR3 loop spans 18 amino acids. CDR3 nucleotide sequence: TGTGCCAGTAGTCCTCAGAGGGGGACAGGGGGCATGAACACTGAAGCTTTCTTT. Protein sequence: CASSPQRGTGGMNTEAFF.

J is TRBJ2-1 and V is TRBV27; possible D gene TRBD1, 6 bases. Germline assignment: CDR1 MNHEY and CDR2 SMNVEV (reference sequence). The V end lost 5 bases, the J end lost 9 bases, and 11 bases lay between the germline ends. This CDR3 comprises 12 residues. The CDR3 bases are TGTGCCAGCAGTGTGACAGGACGTGAGCAGTTCTTC. Its protein product is CASSVTGREQFF.

The CDR3 DNA reads TGTGCCAGCAGCCAAGGGGGACTAGCGGGATCTGGTAGTAATGAGCAGTTCTTC. As protein: CASSQGGLAGSGSNEQFF. The chain has TRBV4-2 and TRBJ2-1; 13 bases are shared with TRBD2. This CDR3 comprises 18 residues. CDR1 is LGHNA and CDR2 is YNFKEQ in the germline V gene. Trimming took 1 base from V and 7 from J; bases not matched to a gene: 10.

This chain joins TRBV7-8 and TRBJ2-3; TRBD1 might be the D (5 bases). The germline CDR1 and CDR2 sequences are SGHVS and FQNEAQ. The V end was cut by 5 bases, the J end by 6 bases, with 12 bases between. The CDR3 spans 13 residues. In DNA, the CDR3 is TGTGCCAGCAGCGAACAGGTGGGCGATACGCAGTATTTT. Protein product: CASSEQVGDTQYF.